This TCR beta chain originates from a study of blood T cell repertoires in COVID-19. Study as a whole: Some COVID-19 samples were acute and others convalescent; all came from the United States, Italy and Spain. Sources were T cells, B-cell-depleted T cells, or PBMCs; the material itself was cDNA or gDNA.

The V end was cut by 4 bases, the J end by 4 bases, with 17 bases between. Germline V CDR1 and CDR2: LNHDA, SQIVND (reference sequence). CDR3 length: 16 residues. In the authors' methods: For nucleated cells, counts were estimated from reference gene primer amplification. Assay used: immunoSEQ multiplex PCR; TCRdb lists only in-frame clones, some missing. The V and J calls and clone size were taken over from that table, and D and trimming were inferred from the DNA. The profile shows 450,000 to 500,000 clones, 80% to 90% of them singletons. The specimen sequenced was peripheral blood. The source is a human donor in a cohort sampled during active COVID-19. The chain recombines TRBV19 with TRBJ2-1; D is possibly TRBD1 (6 bases). The chain's CDR3 is CASSTRRGFGYNEQFF. CDR3 coding DNA: TGTGCCAGTAGTACCCGTAGGGGGTTCGGGTACAATGAGCAGTTCTTC.